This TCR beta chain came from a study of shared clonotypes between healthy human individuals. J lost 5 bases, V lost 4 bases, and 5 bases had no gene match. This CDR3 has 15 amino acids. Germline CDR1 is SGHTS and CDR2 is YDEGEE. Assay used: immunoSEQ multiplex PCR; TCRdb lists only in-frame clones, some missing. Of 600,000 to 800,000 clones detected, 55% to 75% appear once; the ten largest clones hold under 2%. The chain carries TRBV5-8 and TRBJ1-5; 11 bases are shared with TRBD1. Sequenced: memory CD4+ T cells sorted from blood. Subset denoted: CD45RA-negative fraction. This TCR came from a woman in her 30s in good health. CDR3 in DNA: TGTGCCAGCAGCCACGGGACAGGGGGTTATCAGCCCCAGCATTTT. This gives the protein CASSHGTGGYQPQHF.